The sequence of this T cell receptor (beta chain) was determined in a study of CD8+CD57+ T cells in acquired aplastic anemia (dated by TCRdb to about 2018). About the full investigation: Extracted DNA from sorted CD4+ and CD8+ cells averaged around 3.2 ug, ranging from about 0.19 to 30 ug. CD8+CD57+ expansion was defined as a frequency above the mean frequency observed in healthy subjects.

From its cysteine to its phenylalanine, the CDR3 spans 14 amino acids. CDR3 DNA only is kept here, 42 bases in frame from base 1. Taken from the germline V gene, the CDR1 and CDR2 loops are ENHRY and SYGVKD. The trim is 5 bases for V and 2 bases for J, with a gap of 13 bases between the germline ends. Profiling of TCR beta VDJ combinations and CDR3 sequences used genomic DNA as the template. An Illumina HiSeq 2000 was used for TCR repertoire sequencing. Processing in the source paper ran as follows. TRBV/TRBJ rearrangement plots, CDR3 size and DJ length profiles, and Simpson's diversity index were used to evaluate the repertoires. The immunodominant clone was defined as the most abundant DNA sequence in deep sequencing data. CDR3 amino acid sequences were screened for sharing across subjects and compared with published repertoires and the VDJdb database. TCRdb itself trimmed the public reads at Q25 with fastp, ran MiXCR and retained productive beta chains. Every distinct CDR3 protein forms one entry, paired with its most common genes and DNA. The V and J calls shown here were made by TCRdb, not taken from the authors' results. The sample data list 250,000 to 350,000 distinct CDR3 sequences, and 56% of these were observed just once. 1.3% of the sample is held by the ten biggest clonotypes.

The paper's findings and limits, for the study overall: Around 30 CD8+ CDR3 sequences were shared between patients and controls but appeared highly expressed in patients and within their immunodominant clones. Patients and healthy controls showed no significant difference in CD8+ Simpson's diversity (P=0.060).

Expansion of CD8+CD57+ cells had been shown by flow cytometry in the patients chosen for sequencing. Every patient had severe acquired aplastic anemia, diagnosed using the International Study of Aplastic Anemia and Agranulocytosis and Camitta criteria. No therapy had been received by the patients at the time of blood sampling. The study deep-sequenced TCR repertoires of sorted CD4+ and CD8+ blood T cells from severe aplastic anemia patients and healthy subjects. Patients were enrolled under clinicaltrials.gov protocols 00001620, 01623167, 00001397, 00071045, 00081523 and 00961064 in the USA. Ficoll-Paque density gradient centrifugation was used to isolate peripheral blood mononuclear cells. Before DNA was extracted, CD4+ and CD8+ T cells were sorted using either FACS or magnetic beads. There are many counts of this clonotype. Its antigen is not yet known. There are no base qualities to consult, and no much larger clone falls within one base.

The rearranged segments are TRBV10-3 and TRBJ2-7; the best D guess is TRBD1, with 6 bases matching. This receptor was taken from a human donor with aplastic anemia. The specimen was sorted CD4+, CD8+, or CD8+CD57+ T cells (not recorded which) from PBMCs. The CDR3 in this case is CAISNTGPPYEQYF. Here is the DNA: TGTGCCATCAGTAACACAGGGCCTCCCTACGAGCAGTACTTC.